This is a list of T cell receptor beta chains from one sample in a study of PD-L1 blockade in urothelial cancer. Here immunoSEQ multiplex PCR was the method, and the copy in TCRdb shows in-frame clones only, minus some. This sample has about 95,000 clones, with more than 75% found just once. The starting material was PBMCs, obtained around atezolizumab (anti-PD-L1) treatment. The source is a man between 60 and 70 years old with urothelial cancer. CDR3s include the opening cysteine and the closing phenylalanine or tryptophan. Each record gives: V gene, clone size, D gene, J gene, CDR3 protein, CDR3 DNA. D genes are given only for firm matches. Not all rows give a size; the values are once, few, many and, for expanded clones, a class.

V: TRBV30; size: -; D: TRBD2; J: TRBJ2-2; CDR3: CAWSFGTSGAGELFF; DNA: TGTGCCTGGAGTTTCGGGACTAGCGGAGCCGGGGAGCTGTTTTTT
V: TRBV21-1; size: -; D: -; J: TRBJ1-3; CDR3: CASMRQGPSGNTIYF; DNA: TGTGCCAGCATGAGACAGGGGCCTTCTGGAAACACCATATATTTT
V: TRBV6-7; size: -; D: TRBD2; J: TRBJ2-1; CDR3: CASSSALSGSFGEQFF; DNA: TGTGCCAGCAGCTCAGCACTTAGCGGGAGCTTCGGTGAGCAGTTCTTC
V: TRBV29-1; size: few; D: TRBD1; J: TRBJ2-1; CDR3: CSVLGQGVYNEQFF; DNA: TGCAGCGTTCTCGGACAGGGGGTCTACAATGAGCAGTTCTTC
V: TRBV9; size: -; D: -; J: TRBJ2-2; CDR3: CASSVGTSNTGELFF; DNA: TGTGCCAGCAGCGTAGGGACTTCTAACACCGGGGAGCTGTTTTTT
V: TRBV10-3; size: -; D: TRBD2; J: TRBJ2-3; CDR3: CAIGTSGDPDTQYF; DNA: TGTGCCATCGGGACTAGCGGGGACCCAGATACGCAGTATTTT
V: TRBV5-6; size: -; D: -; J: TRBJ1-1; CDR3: CASSLEGTGRWNTEAFF; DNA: TGTGCCAGCAGCTTGGAAGGGACCGGGAGGTGGAACACTGAAGCTTTCTTT
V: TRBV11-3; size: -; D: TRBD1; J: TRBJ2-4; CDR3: CASSLDGQGWDIQYF; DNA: TGTGCCAGCAGCTTAGACGGACAGGGTTGGGACATTCAGTACTTC
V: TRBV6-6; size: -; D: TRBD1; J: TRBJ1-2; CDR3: CASSLQGEGYGYTF; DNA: TGTGCCAGCAGTTTACAGGGGGAGGGCTATGGCTACACCTTC
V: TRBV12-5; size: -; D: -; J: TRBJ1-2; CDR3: CASGPSGRGAQDLNYGYTF; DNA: TGTGCTAGTGGTCCCTCGGGGCGGGGGGCCCAGGATCTAAACTATGGCTACACCTTC
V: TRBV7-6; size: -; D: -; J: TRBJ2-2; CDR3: CASNHRGGASRGPTGELFF; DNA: TGTGCCAGCAACCACCGTGGGGGCGCATCGAGAGGCCCCACCGGGGAGCTGTTTTTT
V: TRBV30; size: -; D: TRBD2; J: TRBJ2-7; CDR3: CAWGLVYEQYF; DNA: TGTGCCTGGGGACTAGTTTACGAGCAGTACTTC
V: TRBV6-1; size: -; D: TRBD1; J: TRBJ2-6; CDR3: CASSAMTGISGANVLTF; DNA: TGTGCCAGCAGTGCTATGACAGGGATCTCTGGGGCCAACGTCCTGACTTTC
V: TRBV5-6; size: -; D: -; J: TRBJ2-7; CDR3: CASSSGGPSYEQYF; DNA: TGTGCCAGCAGTTCGGGGGGCCCCTCCTACGAGCAGTACTTC
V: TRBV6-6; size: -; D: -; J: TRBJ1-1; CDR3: CASSYSGRGENTEAFF; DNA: TGTGCCAGCAGTTACTCGGGGAGGGGCGAAAACACTGAAGCTTTCTTT
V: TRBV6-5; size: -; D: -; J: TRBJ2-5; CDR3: CASSYNGDRETQYF; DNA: TGTGCCAGCAGTTACAACGGGGATCGGGAGACCCAGTACTTC
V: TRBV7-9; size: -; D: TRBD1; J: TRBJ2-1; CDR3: CASSRTGDNEQFF; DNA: TGTGCCAGCAGCCGCACAGGGGACAATGAGCAGTTCTTC
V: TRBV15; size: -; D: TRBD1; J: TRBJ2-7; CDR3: CATSRGDRVHEQYF; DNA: TGTGCCACCAGCAGAGGGGACAGGGTCCACGAGCAGTACTTC
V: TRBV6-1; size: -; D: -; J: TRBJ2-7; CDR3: CASSEAPIGAYEQYF; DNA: TGTGCCAGCAGTGAAGCGCCCATTGGAGCCTACGAGCAGTACTTC
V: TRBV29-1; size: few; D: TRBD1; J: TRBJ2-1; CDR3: CSGNRGQPQGQFF; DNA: TGCAGCGGCAACAGGGGGCAGCCCCAGGGGCAGTTCTTC
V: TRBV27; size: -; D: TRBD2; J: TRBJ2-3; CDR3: CASTRPGGRGGTDTQYF; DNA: TGTGCCAGCACCCGACCAGGTGGGCGGGGGGGCACAGATACGCAGTATTTT
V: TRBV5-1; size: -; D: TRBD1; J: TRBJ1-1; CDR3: CASSPGTGERTEAFF; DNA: TGCGCCAGCAGCCCCGGGACAGGGGAGAGGACTGAAGCTTTCTTT
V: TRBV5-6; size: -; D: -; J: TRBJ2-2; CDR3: CASSFPSATGELFF; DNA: TGTGCCAGCAGCTTTCCCTCAGCGACCGGGGAGCTGTTTTTT
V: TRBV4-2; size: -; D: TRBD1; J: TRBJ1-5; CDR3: CASSHRDRGNQPQHF; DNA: TGTGCCAGCAGCCACCGGGACAGGGGCAATCAGCCCCAGCATTTT
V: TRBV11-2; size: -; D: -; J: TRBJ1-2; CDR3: CASSPNTDYGYTF; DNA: TGTGCCAGCAGCCCTAATACAGACTATGGCTACACCTTC
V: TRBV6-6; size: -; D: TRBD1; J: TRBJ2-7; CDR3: CASCKGGAGGEQYF; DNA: TGTGCCAGCTGCAAAGGGGGCGCTGGAGGCGAGCAGTACTTC
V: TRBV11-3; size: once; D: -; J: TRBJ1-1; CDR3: CASSLGPRATEAFF; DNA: TGTGCCAGCAGCTTAGGTCCCAGGGCCACTGAAGCTTTCTTT
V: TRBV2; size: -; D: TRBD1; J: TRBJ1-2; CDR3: CAGGTGGRYTF; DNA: TGTGCCGGGGGGACAGGGGGTCGCTACACCTTC
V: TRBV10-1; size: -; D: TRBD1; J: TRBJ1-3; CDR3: CASSSGTASGNTIYF; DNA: TGCGCCAGCAGTTCCGGGACAGCCTCTGGAAACACCATATATTTT
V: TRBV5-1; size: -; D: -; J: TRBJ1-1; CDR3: CASSLAGVETEAFF; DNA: TGCGCCAGCAGCTTGGCCGGGGTGGAAACTGAAGCTTTCTTT
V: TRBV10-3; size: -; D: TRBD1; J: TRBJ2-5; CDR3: CAISDGDRGQETQYF; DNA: TGTGCCATCAGTGACGGTGACAGGGGGCAAGAGACCCAGTACTTC
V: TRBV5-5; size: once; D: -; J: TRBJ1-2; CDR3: CASSLVPGVYGYTF; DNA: TGTGCCAGCAGCTTGGTTCCAGGGGTCTATGGCTACACCTTC
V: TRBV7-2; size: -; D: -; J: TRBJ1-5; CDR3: CASSLPGGGQPQHF; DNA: TGTGCCAGCAGCCTCCCCGGGGGTGGGCAGCCCCAGCATTTT
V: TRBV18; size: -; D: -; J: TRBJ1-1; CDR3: CASSPLQMNTEAFF; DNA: TGTGCCAGCTCACCACTACAGATGAACACTGAAGCTTTCTTT
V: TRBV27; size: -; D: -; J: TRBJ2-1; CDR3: CASRSRGAYNEQFF; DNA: TGTGCCAGCAGATCAAGAGGAGCCTACAATGAGCAGTTCTTC
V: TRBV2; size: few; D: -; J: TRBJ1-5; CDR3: CASSDDGVQPQHF; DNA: TGTGCCAGCAGTGACGATGGAGTTCAGCCCCAGCATTTT
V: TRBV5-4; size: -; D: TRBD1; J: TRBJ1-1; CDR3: CASSLAGDSRKAFF; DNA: TGTGCCAGCAGCTTGGCCGGGGACAGCAGAAAAGCTTTCTTT
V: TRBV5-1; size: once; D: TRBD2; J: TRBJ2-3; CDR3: CASSVGLGQYF; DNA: TGCGCCAGCAGCGTAGGACTAGGGCAGTATTTT
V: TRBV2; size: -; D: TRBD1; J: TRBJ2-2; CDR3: CASSGTGGITGELFF; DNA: TGTGCCAGCAGCGGGACAGGGGGCATCACCGGGGAGCTGTTTTTT
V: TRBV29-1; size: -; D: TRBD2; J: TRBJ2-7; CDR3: CSVEAGGDSEQYF; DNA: TGCAGCGTTGAAGCGGGGGGGGACTCCGAGCAGTACTTC
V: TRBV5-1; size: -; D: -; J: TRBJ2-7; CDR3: CASSLELAGPYEQYF; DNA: TGCGCCAGCAGCTTGGAGCTGGCGGGACCCTACGAGCAGTACTTC
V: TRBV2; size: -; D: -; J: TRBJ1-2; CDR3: CASNGGANYGYTF; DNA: TGTGCCAGCAACGGGGGAGCTAACTATGGCTACACCTTC
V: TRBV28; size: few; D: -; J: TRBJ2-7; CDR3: CASLRRDTYEQYF; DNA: TGTGCCAGCCTCCGACGGGATACTTACGAGCAGTACTTC
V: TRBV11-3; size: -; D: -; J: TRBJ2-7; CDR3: CASSRGAVQYEQYF; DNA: TGTGCCAGCAGCCGGGGTGCAGTTCAGTACGAGCAGTACTTC
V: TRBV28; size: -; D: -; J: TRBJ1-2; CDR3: CASGQADYGYTF; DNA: TGTGCCAGCGGCCAGGCCGACTATGGCTACACCTTC
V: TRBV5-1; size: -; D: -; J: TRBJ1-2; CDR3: CASSSDGIVDGYTF; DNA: TGCGCCAGCAGCAGCGACGGGATTGTGGATGGCTACACCTTC
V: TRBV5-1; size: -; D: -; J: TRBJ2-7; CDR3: CASSLEGSGEVYEQYF; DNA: TGCGCCAGCAGCTTAGAGGGTTCCGGGGAGGTGTACGAGCAGTACTTC
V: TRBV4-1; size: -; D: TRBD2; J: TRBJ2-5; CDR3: CASSLDPPTAGAETQYF; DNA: TGCGCCAGCAGCCTGGACCCCCCAACAGCGGGGGCAGAGACCCAGTACTTC
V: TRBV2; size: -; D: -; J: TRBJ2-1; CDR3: CASTGRGSYNEQFF; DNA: TGTGCCAGCACAGGGCGGGGAAGCTACAATGAGCAGTTCTTC
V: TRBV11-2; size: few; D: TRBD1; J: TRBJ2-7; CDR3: CASSLGTGVYEQYF; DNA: TGTGCCAGCAGCCTCGGGACAGGAGTGTACGAGCAGTACTTC
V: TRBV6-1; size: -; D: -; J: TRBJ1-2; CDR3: CASSEARGYGYTF; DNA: TGTGCCAGCAGTGAAGCGCGAGGGTATGGCTACACCTTC
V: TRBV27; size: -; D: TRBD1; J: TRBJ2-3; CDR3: CASSPTPTGKVQYF; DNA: TGTGCCAGCAGCCCGACCCCGACAGGGAAGGTGCAGTATTTT